This TCR beta chain appears in the sequencing data of a study of a mutant IDH1 vaccine in newly diagnosed glioma. As for this clone: Its cognate antigen is unknown.

The germline gives CDR1 SGHTA, CDR2 FQGTGA. There are 15 residues in the CDR3. Trimming shortened V by 3 bases and J by 0 bases, and 9 bases separated the two germline ends. Specified time point: week 47, end of study. Topical imiquimod accompanied each vaccine dose, which consisted of 300 ug of mutant IDH1 20-mer peptide. Scheduled for weeks 1, 3, 5, 7, 11, 15, 19 and 23, eight vaccinations were given to patients. Assay: immunoSEQ multiplex PCR; the TCRdb copy retains only in-frame clones and omits some. The table shows about 85,000 clones, with roughly 89% occurring only once. This rearrangement joins TRBV7-3 to TRBJ2-1, with D maybe TRBD2 (6 bases). The source material was PBMCs, sampled from a glioma patient whose treatment included an IDH1 peptide vaccine. This TCR came from a woman between 50 and 59 years old with glioma. CDR3 sequence reads: CASSLAGNSYNEQFF. CDR3 coding DNA: TGTGCCAGCAGCTTGGCGGGAAACTCCTACAATGAGCAGTTCTTC.